The sample holds many counts of the clone carrying this TCR beta chain. No antigen is known for it. The data were obtained in a study of T cells in Graves' hyperthyroidism and ophthalmopathy. Findings and caveats of the study: Clonotypes that were expanded in thyroid above 0.001 mostly appeared in blood too.

There are 15 residues in the CDR3. The V end was cut by 6 bases, the J end by 3 bases, with 17 bases between. Germline values: CDR1 MDHEN, CDR2 SYDVKM. Amplification yielded TCR beta CDR3 regions, with RNA transcripts as the source. The HTBI set primed first-round TCR CDR3 RT-PCR. MiXCR, applied by TCRdb to the multiplex PCR reads, yields one record per CDR3 protein. The table shows about 550,000 distinct CDR3 sequences, with less than 25% occurring only once. The V gene is TRBV28, the J gene TRBJ1-1, with no clear D. The sequence was obtained from a man younger than 35 with Graves' hyperthyroidism. The material sequenced was blood. For the CDR3, the DNA is TGTGCCAGCAGAAGACGGAGTTCTTTTTACACTGAAGCTTTCTTT. Protein product: CASRRRSSFYTEAFF.